These 12 T cell receptor beta chains share one sample of origin, sequenced in a study of cytomegalovirus exposure and HLA in healthy donors. This PCR relied on a set of 60 Vbeta primers and 13 Jbeta primers. TCRdb's table, derived via immunoSEQ multiplex PCR, lists solely in-frame clones and lacks some. Among 140,000 or so clones listed, 61% were seen once. The sequencing sample was made of PBMCs. The source of these receptors is a male donor in good health and CMV-seronegative.

The CDR3: CASSSSGTVQETQYF. The CDR3 region has the DNA TGTGCCAGCAGCTCCTCCGGGACAGTCCAAGAGACCCAGTACTTC. The chain joins TRBV7-2 to TRBJ2-5; TRBD1 agrees at 7 bases. Germline-derived CDR1 and CDR2 are SGHTA and FQGNSA. The CDR3 has 15 amino acids. Losses at the gene ends were 4 bases for V and 1 base for J; bases not matched to a gene: 6.

The rearrangement uses TRBV28 and TRBJ2-5; D gene unclear. Deletions cut 6 bases from V and 0 bases from J, with 11 bases between. The CDR3 covers 14 residues. CDR1 and CDR2 (germline): MDHEN, SYDVKM. The CDR3 nucleotides read TGTGCCAGCAGCCGAACCGAGAACCAAGAGACCCAGTACTTC. Its protein is CASSRTENQETQYF.

This clone has just a few counts. The CDR3 sequence is CAWSRLGPSPNSPLHF. CDR3 DNA sequence: TGTGCCTGGAGTAGATTGGGGCCCTCCCCGAATTCACCCCTCCACTTT. The chain is built from TRBV30 and TRBJ1-6, with D maybe TRBD1 (5 bases). Germline assignment: CDR1 GTSNPN and CDR2 SVGIG (reference sequence). V lost 2 bases and J lost 7, with 18 bases in between. The CDR3 runs to 16 residues.

This clone turned up a few times. The chain couples TRBV28 to TRBJ2-3; D might be TRBD2 (6 bases). V lost 2 bases and J 5 bases, leaving 32 bases between the germline ends. The CDR3 is made up of 21 amino acids. Germline V lookup: CDR1 MDHEN, CDR2 SYDVKM. The DNA for the CDR3 is TGTGCCAGCAGTTTACCCGGATCTAGGGCGGACTGGCGGGGAGTTGTAGATACGCAGTATTTT. Residues: CASSLPGSRADWRGVVDTQYF.

V is TRBV19 and J is TRBJ2-7; TRBD1 matches at 9 bases. V was clipped by 6 bases and J by 1 base; unmatched bases: 1. Germline V gene data show CDR1 as LNHDA and CDR2 as SQIVND (reference sequence). This CDR3 is 13 amino acids long. DNA of the CDR3: TGTGCCAGTAGCGGGACAGGGTCCTACGAGCAGTACTTC. Amino acids: CASSGTGSYEQYF.

This clone turned up a few times. The chain couples TRBV11-2 to TRBJ1-1; tentatively, D is TRBD1 (5 bases). This CDR3 comprises 16 residues. V was pared by 1 base and J by 6 bases, with 18 bases between. Germline-derived CDR1 and CDR2 are SGHAT and FQNNGV. The CDR3: CASSLGGDGSFAEAFF. The CDR3 nucleotides read TGTGCCAGCAGCTTAGGGGGGGACGGAAGTTTCGCTGAAGCTTTCTTT.

The chain combines TRBV7-2 with TRBJ2-1, with a possible D match to TRBD1 (6 bases). In germline, CDR1 is SGHTA, CDR2 FQGNSA. The CDR3 loop spans 16 amino acids. Trimming stripped 1 base from V and 7 bases from J, with 17 bases between. The CDR3 protein is CASSLVLGAPANEQFF. In nucleotides, the CDR3 is TGTGCCAGCAGCTTAGTCTTGGGGGCGCCTGCTAATGAGCAGTTCTTC.

This clone has just one count. The J gene is TRBJ1-5, the V gene TRBV2, with a possible D match to TRBD1 (5 bases). V was clipped by 5 bases and J by 7 bases, with 15 bases between them. This CDR3 region has 14 residues. Germline loops: CDR1 SNHLY, CDR2 FYNNEI. The CDR3 nucleotides are TGTGCCAGCAGTACCTACAGGCCCAGCCAGCCCCAGCATTTT. Its translation: CASSTYRPSQPQHF.

The chain carries TRBV4-1 and TRBJ1-2; D is ambiguous. V was cut by 4 bases and J by 6 bases, with 15 bases left in between. The CDR3 sequence is 14 residues long. Germline V gives CDR1 MGHRA, CDR2 YSYEKL. The CDR3 coding sequence is TGCGCCAGCAGCCGGATCGGGAGGGATGATGGCTACACCTTC. Its protein product is CASSRIGRDDGYTF.

V usage is TRBV5-1 and J usage is TRBJ2-5; no clear D. Looked up from germline, CDR1 is SGHRS and CDR2 is YFSETQ. V lost 0 bases to trimming and J lost 2 bases, with 8 bases between them. The CDR3 consists of 14 residues. This chain's CDR3 is CASSLGSRQETQYF. The CDR3 bases are TGCGCCAGCAGCTTGGGATCTAGACAAGAGACCCAGTACTTC.

The chain uses TRBV11-2 and TRBJ2-2; unclear D gene. Trimming pared 2 bases from V and 4 bases from J, leaving 8 bases between. The CDR3 runs 14 residues. Per germline, CDR1 SGHAT and CDR2 FQNNGV. CDR3 loop: CASSLFEATGELFF. DNA for the CDR3: TGTGCCAGCAGCTTATTCGAAGCCACCGGGGAGCTGTTTTTT.

The chain uses TRBV29-1 and TRBJ2-7, with TRBD1 matching over 9 bases. V trimming: 2 bases; J trimming: 5 bases; junction bases outside the gene matches: 4. Germline V gene data show CDR1 as SQVTM and CDR2 as ANQGSEA. The CDR3 is made up of 13 amino acids. In nucleotides, the CDR3 is TGCAGCGTTGAACCGGGACAGGGCAACGAGCAGTACTTC. This encodes CSVEPGQGNEQYF.